This note documents a single TCR beta chain sequence. These data originate in a study of blood T cell repertoires in COVID-19. Clones were read by immunoSEQ multiplex PCR, and TCRdb kept only the in-frame ones, dropping some. The repertoire holds some 320,000 clones, with around nine tenths as singletons. Trimming cost V 1 base and J 3 bases; bases outside gene matches: 6. The CDR3 is made up of 15 amino acids. Germline V gives CDR1 SGHRS, CDR2 YFSETQ. J is TRBJ2-7 and V is TRBV5-1; 8 bases map to TRBD1. The source material was PBMCs or T cells enriched from blood (not recorded which). The sequence was obtained from a young woman who had been exposed to COVID-19. The CDR3 coding sequence is TGCGCCAGCAGCTTGAGTGCCGGACAGGGCTACGAGCAGTACTTC. Its translation is CASSLSAGQGYEQYF.